This TCR beta chain was sequenced during a study of cytomegalovirus exposure and HLA in healthy donors. The PCR was carried out with 60 Vbeta primers and 13 Jbeta primers. Profiled with immunoSEQ multiplex PCR; TCRdb holds only in-frame clones, not every one. The sample includes 20,000 to 30,000 clones, more than 75% of them seen just once. CDR3 length equals 14 residues. The chain couples TRBV21-1 to TRBJ2-3; the D call TRBD2 from the table was never checked on the DNA. TRBV21-1 is a recognized pseudogene. Sequences were obtained from PBMCs. The source of this sequence is a male donor in good health and CMV-seronegative. This CDR3 is CASSDSGSADTQYF. The CDR3 DNA follows: TGTGCCAGCAGCGATAGCGGGAGCGCAGATACGCAGTATTTT.